The 17 T cell receptor beta chains below were found in one sample sequenced in a study of blood T cells in healthy people across ages. Through a sample-barcoded 5' primer and a J-beta primer mix, a second PCR was run for roughly 7 to 11 cycles. TCRdb re-called the 5' RACE reads through MiXCR, storing one row per CDR3 protein. The data hold under 1 million distinct CDR3 sequences, with roughly 44% observed a single time. Sequenced input: blood. The receptors were sampled from a man between 60 and 70 years old in good health.

Concerning this clonotype: A read error is possible here, since a much larger clone lies one base away. The chain employs TRBV29-1 and TRBJ2-1; tentative D call: TRBD1 (5 bases). From germline, CDR1 is SQVTM and CDR2 ANQGSEA. Trimming took 4 bases from V and 6 from J, leaving 10 bases between them. The CDR3 runs to 12 residues. The CDR3 reads CSVAAGPNEQFF. The CDR3 DNA sequence: TGCAGCGTTGCTGCAGGGCCCAATGAGCAGTTCTTC.

At least ten counts were recorded for this clonotype. The chain links TRBV12-3 or TRBV12-4 to TRBJ2-7; 9 nucleotides agree with TRBD2. J gave up 5 bases and V 8 bases, and 10 bases lay outside the gene matches. The CDR3 length is 14 residues. The CDR3 coding sequence is TGTGCCAGCGGCCTTTTTAGCGGGGGAGACGAGCAGTACTTC. Its translation: CASGLFSGGDEQYF.

Here the CDR3 DNA reads TGTGCCAGCAGCCCCCCGGGACTAGCTGATACGCAGTATTTT. Translating it yields CASSPPGLADTQYF. The V gene is TRBV7-9, the J gene TRBJ2-3; 9 bases match TRBD2. CDR1 is SEHNR and CDR2 is FQNEAQ in the germline V gene (reference sequence). The CDR3 totals 14 residues. Trimming at V came to 5 bases and at J to 6 bases, leaving 6 bases not matched to a gene.

This clonotype was seen a handful of times. V gene TRBV12-3 or TRBV12-4 combines with J gene TRBJ2-3; no clear D. Between the trimmed V and J ends, which lost 3 bases and 2 bases, there was a span of 12 bases. The CDR3 extends over 15 amino acids. The chain's CDR3 is CASSFIWGFTDTQYF. The DNA of the CDR3 is TGTGCCAGCAGTTTCATATGGGGATTCACAGATACGCAGTATTTT.

This chain connects TRBV20-1 to TRBJ2-5, with 7 bases identical to TRBD1. J gave up 5 bases and V 0 bases, and 6 bases lay outside the gene matches. Germline V lookup: CDR1 DFQATT, CDR2 SNEGSKA (reference sequence). The CDR3 contains 14 residues. CDR3 bases: TGCAGTGCTAGAGATAGGATCAGGGGGGAGACCCAGTACTTC. Protein: CSARDRIRGETQYF.

This clonotype was observed a few times. The chain is built from TRBV5-1 and TRBJ2-1; D not resolved. CDR3 length equals 15 residues. Trimming removed 4 bases at V and 0 bases at J, with 11 bases between. CDR1 SGHRS and CDR2 YFSETQ come from the germline V gene. CDR3 residues: CASSPDLYSYNEQFF. CDR3 nucleotide sequence: TGCGCCAGCAGCCCGGACCTTTACTCCTACAATGAGCAGTTCTTC.

This chain joins TRBV5-6 and TRBJ2-7, with D maybe TRBD2 (5 bases). V lost 4 bases, J lost 0 bases, and 11 bases lay in between. CDR3 size: 14 residues. Looked up from germline, CDR1 is SGHDT and CDR2 is YYEEEE. The CDR3 nucleotides read TGTGCCAGCAGCAGTCCCGGGAACTCCTACGAGCAGTACTTC. Protein sequence: CASSSPGNSYEQYF. The full variable domain, rest sourced from reference TRBV5-6 and TRBJ2-7, is DAGVTQSPTHLIKTRGQQVTLRCSPKSGHDTVSWYQQALGQGPQFIFQYYEEEERQRGNFPDRFSGHQFPNYSSELNVNALLLGDSALYLCASSSPGNSYEQYFGPGTRLTVT.

The rearrangement uses TRBV4-1 and TRBJ2-7; 10 bases are shared with TRBD1. The end of the DNA is better explained by TRBJ2-5, so the J call may be wrong. CDR1 and CDR2 (germline): MGHRA, YSYEKL. This CDR3 spans 15 amino acids. The CDR3 spells CASSGGQGIGETQYF. The CDR3 DNA sequence: TGCGCCAGCAGCGGGGGACAGGGGATTGGTGAGACCCAGTACTTC.

The chain has TRBV4-1 and TRBJ2-5; D might be TRBD1 (6 bases). Trimming stripped 2 bases from V and 5 bases from J, with 15 bases between. From germline, CDR1 is MGHRA and CDR2 YSYEKL. The CDR3 is 15 residues long. The CDR3 protein is CASSQRETGGETQYF. In nucleotides, the CDR3 is TGCGCCAGCAGCCAACGAGAGACAGGAGGCGAGACCCAGTACTTC.

The J gene is TRBJ1-1, the V gene TRBV6-5; possibly TRBD1 for D (5 bases). CDR1 is MNHEY, CDR2 SVGAGI, per germline. V lost 5 bases and J 0 bases, leaving 13 bases between the germline ends. CDR3 length: 15 amino acids. CDR3 sequence: CASSLRGTLNTEAFF. CDR3 coding DNA: TGTGCCAGCAGTCTACGCGGGACTTTGAACACTGAAGCTTTCTTT.

The chain carries TRBV27 and TRBJ2-3; the match to TRBD2 covers 14 bases. CDR3 length equals 18 residues. The J segment lost 2 bases and the V segment lost 6 bases, leaving 10 bases of the junction unmatched. The germline V gene has CDR1 MNHEY and CDR2 SMNVEV (reference sequence). For the CDR3, the DNA is TGTGCCAGCAGCCGACTAGCGGGGGGGCGGGGGGTCACAGATACGCAGTATTTT. Protein product: CASSRLAGGRGVTDTQYF.

CDR3 nucleotide sequence: TGTGCCAGCAGCTTTAAAGATAGCAATCAGCCCCAGCATTTT. It yields the protein CASSFKDSNQPQHF. This chain connects TRBV7-2 to TRBJ1-5; the D is unclear. The germline CDR1 and CDR2 sequences are SGHTA and FQGNSA. The CDR3 is 14 amino acids. Trimming took off 3 bases at V and 0 bases at J, with 6 bases between the two ends.

This chain links TRBV6-6 with TRBJ1-1; 9 nucleotides align to TRBD1. The CDR3 extends over 16 amino acids. Trimming cost V 6 bases and J 2 bases; bases outside gene matches: 10. In germline, CDR1 is MNHNY, CDR2 SVGAGI (reference sequence). The CDR3 coding sequence is TGTGCCAGCAGGCCCGGGGAGGGACAGGGCAACACTGAAGCTTTCTTT. Encoded protein: CASRPGEGQGNTEAFF.

This clonotype was observed a handful of times. This sequence joins TRBV5-6 and TRBJ2-7; D possibly matches TRBD1 or TRBD2 (5 bases each). V was shortened by 4 bases and J by 2 bases, with 13 bases between the two germline ends. Looked up from germline, CDR1 is SGHDT and CDR2 is YYEEEE. CDR3 size: 14 residues. CDR3 sequence (DNA): TGTGCCAGCAGCCAAGCTATGGGGGCCTACGAGCAGTACTTC. Its protein product is CASSQAMGAYEQYF.

V is TRBV12-3 or TRBV12-4 and J is TRBJ2-4; 11 nucleotides match TRBD1. The CDR3 is 11 residues long. The V gene end was trimmed by 11 bases and the J gene end by 9 bases; junction bases not matched to a gene: 3. CDR3 sequence: CAAGQGGIQYF. The CDR3 region has the DNA TGTGCCGCGGGACAGGGGGGCATTCAGTACTTC.

This clonotype was counted once. V gene TRBV7-9 combines with J gene TRBJ1-1; 9 nucleotides line up with TRBD1. The CDR3 runs 15 residues. V dropped 5 bases and J dropped 4; count of bases not matched to a gene: 8. CDR1 and CDR2 from the germline V gene are SEHNR and FQNEAQ (reference sequence). The CDR3 loop is CASSQWTGVTTEAFF. The CDR3 DNA reads as TGTGCCAGCAGCCAATGGACAGGGGTGACCACTGAAGCTTTCTTT.

With regard to this clonotype: The junction shows a germline mismatch at one end, possibly a read error. This chain uses TRBV9 with TRBJ2-5, with a tentative D call TRBD2 (6 bases). The CDR3 covers 14 residues. Germline loops: CDR1 SGDLS, CDR2 YYNGEE. CDR3: CVSSAGDSVGEQYF. The DNA for the CDR3 is TGTGTCAGCAGCGCCGGGGACTCGGTGGGGGAGCAGTACTTC.